This T cell receptor beta chain derives from a study of shared clonotypes between healthy human individuals (dated by TCRdb to 2018 to 2021). With respect to the entire study: A few men and a couple of women, aged 18 to 49 years, made up the cohort. To increase sequencing depth and limit assay-specific biases, TCR repertoire library preparation and sequencing were carried out by different laboratories using diverse techniques. To estimate repertoire size and how much clonotypes are shared between individuals, the study performed deep sequencing of blood TCR repertoires from a handful of healthy adults. Per donor, three plates each were used for CD4 naive and CD4 memory, two for CD8 naive, and one for CD8 memory. Leukapheresis yielded between about 0.94 and 9.5 billion PBMCs per donor.

Using the deep immunoSEQ assay, multiplex PCR amplified TCR CDR3 regions from genomic DNA. Extracted genomic DNA from each cell subset was distributed evenly across all wells of several immunoSEQ 96-well plates, and each plate was treated as a replicate. For sorted subsets, 200 to 250 ng genomic DNA, equal to tens of thousands of T cell genomes, was loaded into each replicate PCR. Purified libraries were quantified with a Qubit 3.0 fluorometer, sized on a Bioanalyzer 2100, and re-quantified with the KAPA Library Quantification kit. A separate single-read 150-cycle Illumina NextSeq 550 flow cell was used to sequence each immunoSEQ 96-well plate. From the authors' description of their analysis: Because the immunoSEQ output held only junctional sequences and lacked quality scores, the filtering could not match the filtering applied to full-length reads. To assign V/J genes and CDR3, sequences were annotated against IMGT germline references using PyIR, a Python wrapper for IgBLAST v1.9. Reads with weak V/J assignments (E-value above 1e-6), missing CDR3, stop codons, out-of-frame junctions, or ambiguous translated residues were removed. V3J clonotypes were defined as sequences sharing an identical inferred V gene, J gene, and CDR3 amino acid sequence. Percentage overlap between repertoires was calculated by dividing the number of shared unique clonotypes by the size of the smaller repertoire. RTK rarefaction, the Chao1 estimator, and Recon v2.1 estimates of unobserved clonotypes were used to assess repertoire richness. Generation probabilities were computed with OLGA for all TCRbeta clonotypes obtained by the gDNA method from a few donors. This is the immuneACCESS table as TCRdb keeps it, with only in-frame sequences that have V and J called. A part of the clones is gone; compared with another copy, unresolved V genes explain less than half, and the rest is unexplained. The V and J calls and clone size were taken over from that table, and D and trimming were inferred from the DNA. Within this sample are approximately 2,000,000 clones, with around 92% of them counted one time only. The ten largest clones add up to more than 0.35% of the sample.

Concerning this clone itself: There is no known antigen for this receptor. The sample holds no much larger clone one base away, and base qualities are not on file.

The donors were healthy, HIV-negative adults with no recently reported acute infections or vaccinations. Every donor was a Caucasian adult living in Nashville, Tennessee, USA. CD4+ T cells were enriched by magnetic negative selection; naive cells were then positively selected on CD45RA, and the negative fraction formed the memory subset. Blood was collected by leukapheresis, and PBMCs were isolated by Ficoll-Histopaque density gradient centrifugation and then cryopreserved in liquid nitrogen vapor phase. Analytical flow cytometry was used to check the purity and quantity of every magnetically sorted T cell population. Each sorted fraction had its genomic DNA isolated and then quantified by UV absorbance on a Nanodrop 2000c. The study at large found these results: Pairwise subsampling led to the expectation that sequencing depth would affect the degree of clonotype sharing among donors. Higher generation probabilities were observed for clonotypes shared by all four sorted-subset donors than for non-shared clonotypes. Sampling was limited to blood, and TCR repertoires in tissue likely differ from TCR repertoires in blood. Estimated clonotype richness was generally larger for naive than for memory subsets. The small number of donors limited the genetic and exposure-history diversity represented. Sharing across a handful of donors was observed for around 5% of naive CD4, 3% to 3.5% of naive CD8, roughly 2.3% of memory CD4, and around 0.44% of memory CD8 clonotypes. Rarefaction of sorted-subset datasets indicated incomplete sequencing despite the large sequencing depth.

Input material: naive CD4+ T cells from PBMCs. The cell subset or site label of this sample denotes: CD45RA+ positively selected. This sequence originates from a man aged 18 to 29 in good health. Some clones in this sample may be carry-over from other donors' samples.

The CDR3 region has the sequence CAWSDNPFYEQYF. The bases are TGTGCCTGGAGTGATAACCCCTTCTACGAGCAGTACTTC. The chain is made from TRBV30 and TRBJ2-7; no D gene can be assigned with confidence. The CDR3 spans 13 residues, from the cysteine through the phenylalanine. Solely the CDR3 DNA is kept, with 39 bases framed from the first base. V is clipped by 1 base and J by 3 bases, and the sequence between their germline boundaries is 10 bases long. Per the germline V gene (reference sequence), GTSNPN is the CDR1 and SVGIG is the CDR2.